The 5 T cell receptor beta chains below come from one sample, sequenced in a study of blood T cell repertoires in COVID-19. This table comes from immunoSEQ multiplex PCR, and its TCRdb copy is limited to in-frame clones, with some not included. The sample includes roughly 230,000 clones, more than 65% of them seen just once. Source material: peripheral blood. These receptor sequences come from a woman older than 75 with acute or convalescent COVID-19.

In this sample, this clone turned up once. This chain uses TRBV5-4 with TRBJ1-4; 9 bases match TRBD1. The CDR3 spans 18 residues. The V gene end was trimmed by 0 bases and the J gene end by 3 bases; junction bases not matched to a gene: 9. Germline-derived CDR1 and CDR2 are SGHNT and YYREEE (reference sequence). The CDR3 nucleotides read TGTGCCAGCAGCTTGGCTGGACAGGGGAGAGGCCCTAATGAAAAACTGTTTTTT. Its translation: CASSLAGQGRGPNEKLFF.

This chain's CDR3 is CASSRHRNGYTF. CDR3 coding DNA: TGTGCCAGCAGTAGACACAGGAATGGCTACACCTTC. The chain recombines TRBV25-1 with TRBJ1-2, with TRBD1 as a possible D gene (5 bases). Germline CDR1 is MGHDK and CDR2 is SYGVNS. The CDR3 length is 12 residues. V lost 5 bases to trimming and J lost 6 bases, with 10 bases between them.

V usage is TRBV10-3 and J usage is TRBJ1-5, with 7 bases that match TRBD1. V lost 0 bases, J lost 7 bases, and 6 bases stayed unmatched. Germline V CDR1 and CDR2: ENHRY, SYGVKD. The CDR3 totals 15 residues. The CDR3, as DNA: TGTGCCATCAGTGAGTCAGAGGGGGCAGGGCAGCCCCAGCATTTT. Its protein is CAISESEGAGQPQHF.

This clone was seen many times. The chain combines TRBV12-3 or TRBV12-4 with TRBJ1-1; D gene unclear. V lost 2 bases, J lost 7 bases, and 5 bases lay in between. CDR3 length: 11 residues. The CDR3 protein is CASSLSSEAFF. CDR3 in DNA: TGTGCCAGCAGTTTAAGTAGTGAAGCTTTCTTT.

The J gene is TRBJ2-1, the V gene TRBV3-1 (or the pseudogene TRBV3-2); the match to TRBD1 covers 9 bases. V shed 4 bases and J 6 bases; nucleotides not matched to a gene: 7. Germline V gene lookup returns CDR1 LGHDT and CDR2 YNNKEL (reference sequence). This CDR3 comprises 15 residues. CDR3 protein: CASSPRQGVSNEQFF. For the CDR3, the DNA is TGTGCCAGCAGCCCGAGACAGGGGGTGTCCAATGAGCAGTTCTTC.